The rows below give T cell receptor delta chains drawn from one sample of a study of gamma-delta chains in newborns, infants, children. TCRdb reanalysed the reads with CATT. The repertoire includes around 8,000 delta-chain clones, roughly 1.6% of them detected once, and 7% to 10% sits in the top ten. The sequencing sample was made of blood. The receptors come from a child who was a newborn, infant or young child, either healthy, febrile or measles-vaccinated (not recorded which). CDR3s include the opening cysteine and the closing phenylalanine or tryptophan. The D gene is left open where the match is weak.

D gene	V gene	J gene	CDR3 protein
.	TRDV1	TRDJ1	CALGEPGFTDTDKLIF
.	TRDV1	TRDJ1	CALGEAHNSRTRGTDKLIF
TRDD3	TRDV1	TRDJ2	CALGKGPTRGIRVALTAQLFF
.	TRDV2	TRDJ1	CACDTQFLGTYWWYTDKLIF
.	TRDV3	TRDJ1	CASSLPESTDKLIF
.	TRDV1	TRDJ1	CALGLRWGEPGRHTDKLIF
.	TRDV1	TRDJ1	CARGERRWIPYGYWDNADKLIF
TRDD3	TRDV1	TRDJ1	CALGRGRFLRLSGGYDDKLIF
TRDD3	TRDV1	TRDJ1	CALGNYRFLLGDIDKLIF
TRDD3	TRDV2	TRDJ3	CACDTWGIRRGSWDTRQMFF